The T cell receptor (beta chain) under discussion was sequenced for a study of spatial heterogeneity in lung cancer. Broader study findings: One measure, the expanded intratumoral alpha and beta TCR count, tracked tumor mutation counts.

Ten or more counts support this clonotype. Its antigen is unidentified. TCRdb re-called the 5' RACE reads with MiXCR, one entry per CDR3 protein. Seen here are about 13,000 distinct CDR3 sequences, 4.5% to 5.5% observed once, and the top ten hold under 30%. There are 14 residues in the CDR3. The germline CDR1 and CDR2 sequences are DFQATT and SNEGSKA (reference sequence). Unmatched junction bases numbered 5, after V lost 5 bases and J lost 0 bases. Time point specified: sample taken at primary tumor resection. The source material was lung tumor tissue, sampled at surgery. The genes are TRBV20-1 and TRBJ1-1; 8 bases align to TRBD1. This clonotype was sampled from a male donor with early-stage non-small cell lung cancer. Written as DNA, the CDR3 is TGCAGTGCTGGGACAGGTCTCTTGAACACTGAAGCTTTCTTT. Its translation: CSAGTGLLNTEAFF.